Given below is one T cell receptor beta chain in context. The CDR3 runs to 13 residues. Trimming cost V 3 bases and J 1 base, with 6 bases left between them. This record comes from a study of blood T cell repertoires in COVID-19. For the study at large: T cells, B-cell-depleted T cells, or PBMCs provided the cDNA or gDNA that served as material.

Enrollment of patients from Seattle took place during active infection, with longitudinal follow-up. Original handling: Reference gene primer amplification in the assay estimated nucleated cell counts. Clones were sequenced by immunoSEQ multiplex PCR, and TCRdb holds only the in-frame ones, with some missing. That table supplies the V and J calls and clone size; D and trimming were determined from the DNA. Here the sample spans 150,000 to 200,000 clones, 85% to 95% being singletons. The genes are TRBV12-3 or TRBV12-4 and TRBJ1-1; D unresolved. Sequenced sample: peripheral blood. The TCR was taken from a woman aged 60-75 years with COVID-19, enrolled during active disease. CDR3: CASSLFGNTEAFF. The DNA for the CDR3 is TGTGCCAGCAGTTTGTTCGGGAACACTGAAGCTTTCTTT.